The sequence of this T cell receptor (beta chain) was determined in a study of metastatic and nonmetastatic thyroid tumors (dated by TCRdb to the early 2020s). Describing the broader study: Repertoires were compared across peripheral blood and tumor or nodule tissue samples from malignant and benign thyroid patients.

Libraries were prepared through PCR. Sequencing was performed on an Illumina HiSeq 4000. The TCR beta-chain CDR3 region of each patient was profiled by high-throughput sequencing. On the study's bioinformatics: The researchers built a classifier to tell apart papillary thyroid cancer patients with distant metastasis, based on CDR3 differences among clinicopathological groups. To measure repertoire diversity the researchers used the Shannon index, while the Morisita-Horn index served to gauge how similar the tumor and blood repertoires were. The public reads were run again by TCRdb, first through fastp at Q25 and then through MiXCR, and only productive beta chains were kept. Here the V and J calls rest on TCRdb's processing, not on the authors' analysis. Counted in this sample were 8,000 or so clones; more than 20% of them appeared once. The top ten clonotypes cover roughly 20% of the sample. Before undergoing thyroid surgery, none of the patients had been given any kind of treatment. The study retrospectively analysed patient clinical samples collected from the early 2010s to the late 2010s using T-cell receptor beta sequencing.

The full study reports these points: TCR beta diversity was reported as significantly higher in malignant tumors than in benign nodules, in both blood and tumor samples.

This clone was counted between two and nine times. The target of this receptor is not known. Qualities for individual bases were not recorded, and no much larger clone is one base off. From V the trimming removes 2 bases and from J it removes 8 bases, while the gene matches leave 8 bases of the junction unaccounted for. The CDR3 covers 13 residues, taking in both the cysteine and the phenylalanine. Only the CDR3 region is kept as DNA, spanning 39 bases read in frame from base 1. As encoded in the germline V gene, CDR1 is SQVTM while CDR2 is ANQGSEA. The sample taken for sequencing was adjacent normal tissue. The sequence was obtained from a female donor with papillary thyroid cancer or a benign thyroid nodule (not recorded which). Some clones in this sample may be carry-over from other donors' samples. This chain is built from TRBV29-1 and TRBJ1-2; 7 of the junction bases match TRBD1. The DNA is TGCAGCGTTGAAACCGAGCCAGGGGGAGGCTACACCTTC. The resulting protein is CSVETEPGGGYTF.